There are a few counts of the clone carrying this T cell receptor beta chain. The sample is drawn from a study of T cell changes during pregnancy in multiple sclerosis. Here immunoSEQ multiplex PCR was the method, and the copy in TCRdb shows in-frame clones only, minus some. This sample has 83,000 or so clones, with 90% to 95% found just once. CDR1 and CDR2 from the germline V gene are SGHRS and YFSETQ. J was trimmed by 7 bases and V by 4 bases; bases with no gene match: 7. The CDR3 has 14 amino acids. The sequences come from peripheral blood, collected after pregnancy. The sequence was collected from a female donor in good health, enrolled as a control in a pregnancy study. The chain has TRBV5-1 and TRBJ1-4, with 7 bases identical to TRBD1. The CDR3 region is CASSVQGGGEKLFF. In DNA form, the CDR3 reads TGCGCCAGCAGCGTCCAGGGGGGTGGTGAAAAACTGTTTTTT.